Sequencing of this T cell receptor (beta chain) was carried out in a study of shared clonotypes between healthy human individuals. Across the whole study: Donor composition was a couple of women and a few men, aged 18 to 49. A donor's plate count was three for CD4 naive and three for CD4 memory; CD8 naive had two and CD8 memory one.

A word on this clone: Its antigen is not identified.

Profiled with immunoSEQ multiplex PCR; TCRdb holds only in-frame clones, not every one. There are about 2 million clones in the sample; 90% to 95% occur only once, and 0.13% lies in the top ten. General study results and limits: Clonotypes shared by all four sorted-subset donors had higher generation probabilities than non-shared clonotypes. Rarefaction indicated that sorted-subset sequencing remained incomplete although depth was large.

Input material: naive CD4+ T cells sorted from blood. As to subset: CD45RA+ positively selected. The clonotype was recovered from a man aged 18 to 35 in good health.

CDR3 amino acids: CASSIGGGYTSHEQYF. CDR3 sequence (DNA): TGTGCCAGCTCGATAGGCGGGGGCTACACGTCCCACGAGCAGTACTTC. The V and J genes are TRBV28 and TRBJ2-7; tentative D call: TRBD2 (7 bases). This CDR3 is 16 amino acids long. Deletions cut 8 bases from V and 5 bases from J, with 25 bases between. CDR1 is MDHEN and CDR2 is SYDVKM in the germline V gene.